This T cell receptor (beta chain) was profiled in a study of shared clonotypes between healthy human individuals. Trimming cost V 5 bases and J 0 bases; bases outside gene matches: 7. This CDR3 spans 18 amino acids. Looked up from germline, CDR1 is LNHDA and CDR2 is SQIVND (reference sequence). Profiled with immunoSEQ multiplex PCR; TCRdb holds only in-frame clones, not every one. The sample contains about 800,000 clones, approximately 96% of which appear only once. Findings of the study overall: Depth was large, yet rarefaction showed that sorted-subset sequencing was incomplete. Across a handful of donors, naive CD4 shared 4.5% to 6%, naive CD8 under 4%, memory CD4 approximately 2.5%, memory CD8 more than 0.35%.

The naive CD8 fraction comprised CD45RO-negative cells positively selected for CCR7 and excluded terminally differentiated effector memory CD45RA+ cells. A word on this clone: What it recognizes is unknown.

The origin of this receptor is a man younger than 45 in good health. V gene TRBV19 combines with J gene TRBJ2-1; 13 bases are a match to TRBD2. The material sequenced was naive CD8+ T cells sorted from blood. The CDR3 sequence is CASSPGTSGISSYNEQFF. The CDR3 nucleotides read TGTGCCAGTAGTCCCGGGACTAGCGGGATTAGCTCCTACAATGAGCAGTTCTTC.